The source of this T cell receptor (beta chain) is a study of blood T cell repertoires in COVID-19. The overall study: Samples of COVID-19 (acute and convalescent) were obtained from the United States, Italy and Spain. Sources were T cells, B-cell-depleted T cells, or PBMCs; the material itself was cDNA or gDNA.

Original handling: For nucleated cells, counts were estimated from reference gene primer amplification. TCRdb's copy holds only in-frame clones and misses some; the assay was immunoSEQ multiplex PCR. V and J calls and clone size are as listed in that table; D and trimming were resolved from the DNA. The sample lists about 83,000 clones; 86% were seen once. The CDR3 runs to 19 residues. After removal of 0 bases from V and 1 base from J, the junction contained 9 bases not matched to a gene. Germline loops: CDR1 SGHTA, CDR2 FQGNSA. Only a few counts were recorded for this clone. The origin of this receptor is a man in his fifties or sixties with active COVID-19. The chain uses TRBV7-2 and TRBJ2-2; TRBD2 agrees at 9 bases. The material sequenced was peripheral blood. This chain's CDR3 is CASSLAIAGATLNTGELFF. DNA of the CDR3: TGTGCCAGCAGCTTAGCGATAGCGGGGGCCACGTTGAACACCGGGGAGCTGTTTTTT.